This section outlines one T cell receptor beta chain sequence together with its context. Germline V gene sequence: CDR1 ENHRY, CDR2 SYGVKD. This CDR3 is built from 15 residues. The trim removed 3 bases at V and 4 bases at J, leaving 7 bases unmatched. The data were taken from a study of blood T cell repertoires in COVID-19. Profiling relied on immunoSEQ multiplex PCR, and the TCRdb table lists in-frame clones only, not all of them. Of approximately 300,000 clones in the sample, around 89% were seen once. This receptor was taken from a woman between 18 and 29 years old with acute COVID-19. The sequenced sample consisted of PBMCs or T cells enriched from blood (not recorded which). The rearrangement uses TRBV10-3 and TRBJ2-3, with TRBD2 identical over 7 bases. CDR3 in DNA: TGTGCCATCAGTGATGATGCGGGAGTACCAGATACGCAGTATTTT. It encodes CAISDDAGVPDTQYF.